The source of this T cell receptor (beta chain) is a study of spatial heterogeneity in lung cancer. General observations from the study: There were more appearances of ubiquitous expanded tumor TCRs in blood at resection than at follow-up.

This clonotype was observed at least ten times. Antigen unknown. Stated time point: sample taken at primary tumor resection. Samples were obtained from roughly 65 donors, all untreated early-stage non-small cell lung cancer patients. Whole RNA obtained from tumor, nontumor lung or frozen PBMC underwent sequencing without sorting. Germline lookup yields CDR1 MGHRA and CDR2 YSYEKL. Between the trimmed V and J ends, which lost 1 base and 7 bases, there was a span of 19 bases. This CDR3 is 17 amino acids long. Carried by each TCR cDNA molecule was a unique molecular identifier. In TCRdb, the 5' RACE reads were re-called with MiXCR into one record per CDR3 protein. The data hold about 80,000 distinct CDR3 sequences, with around 7.3% observed a single time.

Sequencing was performed on PBMCs, taken at surgery. The clonotype was recovered from a male donor with early-stage non-small cell lung cancer. The V and J genes are TRBV4-1 and TRBJ1-4; D may be TRBD1 (5 bases). The CDR3 sequence is CASSQVGRGSRSEKLFF. DNA for the CDR3: TGCGCCAGCAGCCAAGTCGGTAGGGGCTCGAGGAGTGAAAAACTGTTTTTT.